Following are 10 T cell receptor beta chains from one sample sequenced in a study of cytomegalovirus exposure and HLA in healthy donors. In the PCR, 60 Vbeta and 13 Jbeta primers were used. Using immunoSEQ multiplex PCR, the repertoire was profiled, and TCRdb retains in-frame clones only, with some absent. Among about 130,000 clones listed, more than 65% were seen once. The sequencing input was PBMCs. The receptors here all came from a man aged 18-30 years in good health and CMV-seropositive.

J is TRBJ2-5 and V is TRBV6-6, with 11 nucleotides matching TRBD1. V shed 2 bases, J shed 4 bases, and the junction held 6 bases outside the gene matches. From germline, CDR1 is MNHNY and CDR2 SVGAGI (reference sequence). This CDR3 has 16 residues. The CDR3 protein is CASSYPQDRGRETQYF. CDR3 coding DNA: TGTGCCAGCAGTTACCCGCAGGACAGGGGGCGAGAGACCCAGTACTTC.

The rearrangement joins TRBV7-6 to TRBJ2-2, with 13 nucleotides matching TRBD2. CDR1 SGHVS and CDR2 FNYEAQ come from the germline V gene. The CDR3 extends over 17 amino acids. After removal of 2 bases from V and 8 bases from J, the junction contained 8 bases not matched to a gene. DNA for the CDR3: TGTGCCAGCAGCTTACCCGGACTAGCGGGAGTACCGGGGGAGCTGTTTTTT. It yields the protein CASSLPGLAGVPGELFF.

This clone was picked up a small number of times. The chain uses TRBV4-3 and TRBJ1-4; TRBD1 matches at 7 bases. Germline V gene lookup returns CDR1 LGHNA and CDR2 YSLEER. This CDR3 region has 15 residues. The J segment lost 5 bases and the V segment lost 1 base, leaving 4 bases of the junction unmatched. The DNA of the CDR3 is TGCGCCAGCAGCCAAGCCGGGACAGAAAATGAAAAACTGTTTTTT. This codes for CASSQAGTENEKLFF.

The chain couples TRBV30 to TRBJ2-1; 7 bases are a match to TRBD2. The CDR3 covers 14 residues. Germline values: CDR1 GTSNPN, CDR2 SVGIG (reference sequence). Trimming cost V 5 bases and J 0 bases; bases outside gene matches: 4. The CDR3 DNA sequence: TGTGCCTGGGTCAGCGGGAACTCCTACAATGAGCAGTTCTTC. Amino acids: CAWVSGNSYNEQFF.

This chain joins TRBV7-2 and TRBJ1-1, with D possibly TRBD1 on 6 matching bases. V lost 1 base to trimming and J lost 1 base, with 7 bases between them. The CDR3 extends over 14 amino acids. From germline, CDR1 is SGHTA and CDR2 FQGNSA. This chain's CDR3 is CASSLGTENTEAFF. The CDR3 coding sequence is TGTGCCAGCAGCTTAGGGACAGAGAACACTGAAGCTTTCTTT.

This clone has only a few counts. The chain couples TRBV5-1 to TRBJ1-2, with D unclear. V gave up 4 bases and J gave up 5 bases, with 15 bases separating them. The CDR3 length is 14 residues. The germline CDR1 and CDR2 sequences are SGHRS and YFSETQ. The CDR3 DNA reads TGCGCCAGCAGCGCGGTGACCGGGTCTTATGGCTACACCTTC. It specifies CASSAVTGSYGYTF.

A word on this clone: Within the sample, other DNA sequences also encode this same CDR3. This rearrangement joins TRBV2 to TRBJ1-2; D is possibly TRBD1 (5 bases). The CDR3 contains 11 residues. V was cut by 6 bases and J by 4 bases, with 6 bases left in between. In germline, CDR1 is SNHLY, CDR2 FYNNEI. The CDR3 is CASRQGYGYTF. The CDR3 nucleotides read TGTGCCAGCAGGCAGGGCTATGGCTACACCTTC. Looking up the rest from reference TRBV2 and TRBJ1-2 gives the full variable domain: EPEVTQTPSHQVTQMGQEVILRCVPISNHLYFYWYRQILGQKVEFLVSFYNNEISEKSEIFDDQFSVERPDGSNFTLKIRSTKLEDSAMYFCASRQGYGYTFGSGTRLTVV.

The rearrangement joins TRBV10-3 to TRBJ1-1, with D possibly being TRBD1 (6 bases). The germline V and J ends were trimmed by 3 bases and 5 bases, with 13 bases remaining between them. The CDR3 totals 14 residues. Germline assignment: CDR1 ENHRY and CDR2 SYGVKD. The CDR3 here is CAISDGGARTEAFF. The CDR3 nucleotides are TGTGCCATCAGTGACGGGGGGGCGAGAACTGAAGCTTTCTTT.

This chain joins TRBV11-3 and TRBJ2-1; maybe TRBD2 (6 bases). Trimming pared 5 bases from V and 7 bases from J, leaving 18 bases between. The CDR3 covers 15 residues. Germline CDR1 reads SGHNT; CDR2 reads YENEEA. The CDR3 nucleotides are TGTGCCAGCAGCCTTGGTCTAACGGGAGTTAATGAGCAGTTCTTC. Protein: CASSLGLTGVNEQFF.

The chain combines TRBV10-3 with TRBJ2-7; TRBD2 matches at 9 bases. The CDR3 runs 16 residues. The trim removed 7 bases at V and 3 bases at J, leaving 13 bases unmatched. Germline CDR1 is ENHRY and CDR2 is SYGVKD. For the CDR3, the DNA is TGTGCCATCAAAAGGGCGGGAGGGCCTCTGGACTACGAGCAGTACTTC. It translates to CAIKRAGGPLDYEQYF.